This TCR beta chain was recovered during a study of cytomegalovirus exposure and HLA in healthy donors. J gave up 8 bases and V 4 bases, and 8 bases lay outside the gene matches. The CDR3 is 13 residues long. Germline CDR1 and CDR2: SGHRS and YFSETQ. Worth noting for this clone: Its antigen remains unidentified.

The study's findings and limits: Of the V segments, some could not be distinguished, including TRBV6-2 and TRBV6-3, and were excluded. Earlier findings revealed that most TCR beta V segments proved productive either about 87% or about 30% of the time.

Primers: 60 Vbeta forward and 13 Jbeta reverse. This table comes from immunoSEQ multiplex PCR, and its TCRdb copy is limited to in-frame clones, with some not included. The table has about 150,000 clones, about three quarters seen once; the top ten hold less than 11%. The sample comprised PBMCs. The TCR sequence derives from a man in his thirties or forties in good health and CMV-seropositive. This chain links TRBV5-1 with TRBJ1-1, with 7 nucleotides matching TRBD1. The CDR3 sequence is CASSQRTGDEAFF. As DNA, the CDR3 is TGCGCCAGCAGCCAACGGACAGGAGACGAAGCTTTCTTT. Supplemented by reference TRBV5-1 and TRBJ1-1, the full variable domain reads KAGVTQTPRYLIKTRGQQVTLSCSPISGHRSVSWYQQTPGQGLQFLFEYFSETQRNKGNFPGRFSGRQFSNSRSEMNVSTLELGDSALYLCASSQRTGDEAFFGQGTRLTVV.